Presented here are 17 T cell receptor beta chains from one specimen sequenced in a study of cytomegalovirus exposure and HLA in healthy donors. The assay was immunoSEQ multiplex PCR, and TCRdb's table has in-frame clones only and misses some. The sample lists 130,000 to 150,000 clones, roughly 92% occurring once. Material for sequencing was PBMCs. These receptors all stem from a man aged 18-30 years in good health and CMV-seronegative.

The CDR3 protein is CSAPPGYGYTF. The CDR3 region has the DNA TGCAGTGCTCCGCCGGGCTATGGCTACACCTTC. The genes are TRBV20-1 and TRBJ1-2; the D is unclear. Germline-derived CDR1 and CDR2 are DFQATT and SNEGSKA (reference sequence). The CDR3 contains 11 residues. V was pared by 5 bases and J by 4 bases, with 8 bases between.

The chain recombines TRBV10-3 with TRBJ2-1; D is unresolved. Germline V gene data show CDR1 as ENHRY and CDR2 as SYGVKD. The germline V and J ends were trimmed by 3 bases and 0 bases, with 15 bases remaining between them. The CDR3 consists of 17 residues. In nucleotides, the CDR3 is TGTGCCATCAGTGAAGCCAATGGGCGCCGCTCCTACAATGAGCAGTTCTTC. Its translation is CAISEANGRRSYNEQFF.

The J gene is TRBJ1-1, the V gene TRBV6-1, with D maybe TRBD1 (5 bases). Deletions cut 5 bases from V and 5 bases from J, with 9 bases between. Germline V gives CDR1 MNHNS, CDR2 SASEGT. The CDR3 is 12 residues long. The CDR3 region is CASSYGGTEAFF. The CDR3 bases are TGTGCCAGCAGTTATGGGGGGACTGAAGCTTTCTTT.

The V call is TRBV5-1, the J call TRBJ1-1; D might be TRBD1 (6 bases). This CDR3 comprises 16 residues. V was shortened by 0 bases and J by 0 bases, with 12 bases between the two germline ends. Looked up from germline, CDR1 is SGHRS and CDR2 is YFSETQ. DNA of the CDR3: TGCGCCAGCAGCTTGGCCACTGGGGGCATGAACACTGAAGCTTTCTTT. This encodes CASSLATGGMNTEAFF.

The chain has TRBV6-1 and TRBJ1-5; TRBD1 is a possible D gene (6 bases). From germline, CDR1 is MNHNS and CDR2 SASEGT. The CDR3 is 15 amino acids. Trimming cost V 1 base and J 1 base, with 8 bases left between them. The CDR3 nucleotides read TGTGCCAGCAGTGAAGTAGGGGGAAGCAATCAGCCCCAGCATTTT. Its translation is CASSEVGGSNQPQHF.

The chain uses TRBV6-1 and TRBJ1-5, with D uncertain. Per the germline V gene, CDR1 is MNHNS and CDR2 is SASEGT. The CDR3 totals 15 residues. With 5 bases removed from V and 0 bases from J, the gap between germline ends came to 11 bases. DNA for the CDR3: TGTGCCAGCAGTTCCCGAGCCTATAGCAATCAGCCCCAGCATTTT. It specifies CASSSRAYSNQPQHF.

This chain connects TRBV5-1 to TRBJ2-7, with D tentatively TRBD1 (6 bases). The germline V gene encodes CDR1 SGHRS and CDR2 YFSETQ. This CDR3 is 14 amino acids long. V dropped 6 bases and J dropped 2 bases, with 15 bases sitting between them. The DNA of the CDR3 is TGCGCCAGCAACCAACAGGGCCCTACCTACGAGCAGTACTTC. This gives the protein CASNQQGPTYEQYF.

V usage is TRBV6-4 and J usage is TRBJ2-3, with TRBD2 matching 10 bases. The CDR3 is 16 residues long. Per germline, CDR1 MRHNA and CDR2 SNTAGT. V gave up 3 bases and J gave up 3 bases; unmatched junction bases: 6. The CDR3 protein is CASSEASGSLTDTQYF. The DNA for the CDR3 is TGTGCCAGCAGTGAGGCTAGCGGGAGTTTGACAGATACGCAGTATTTT.

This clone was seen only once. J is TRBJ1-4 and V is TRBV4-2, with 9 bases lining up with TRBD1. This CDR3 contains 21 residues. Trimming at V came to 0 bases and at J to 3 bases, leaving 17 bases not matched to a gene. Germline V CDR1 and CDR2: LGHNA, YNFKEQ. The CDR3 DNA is TGTGCCAGCAGCCAAGATTTAATTTTTCGGGACAGGGTAAATGCTAATGAAAAACTGTTTTTT. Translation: CASSQDLIFRDRVNANEKLFF.

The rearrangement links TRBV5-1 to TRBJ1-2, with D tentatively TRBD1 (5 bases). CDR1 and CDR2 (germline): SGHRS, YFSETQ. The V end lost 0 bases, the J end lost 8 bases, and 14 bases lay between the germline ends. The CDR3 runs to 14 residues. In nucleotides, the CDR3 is TGCGCCAGCAGCTTGGTCGGAACAGGTTCGGGCTACACCTTC. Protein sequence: CASSLVGTGSGYTF.

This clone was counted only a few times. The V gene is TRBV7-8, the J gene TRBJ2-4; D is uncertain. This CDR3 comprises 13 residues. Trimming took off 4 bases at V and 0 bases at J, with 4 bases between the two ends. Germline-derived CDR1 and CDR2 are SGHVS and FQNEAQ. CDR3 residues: CASSSLAKNIQYF. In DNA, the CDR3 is TGTGCCAGCAGCTCATTAGCCAAAAACATTCAGTACTTC.

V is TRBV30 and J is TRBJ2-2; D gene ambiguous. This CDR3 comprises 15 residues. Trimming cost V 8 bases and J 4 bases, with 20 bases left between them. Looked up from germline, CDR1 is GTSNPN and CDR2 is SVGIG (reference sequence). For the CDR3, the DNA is TGTGCCCAACACCTTCCCCCGGGTCGCACCGGGGAGCTGTTTTTT. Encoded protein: CAQHLPPGRTGELFF.

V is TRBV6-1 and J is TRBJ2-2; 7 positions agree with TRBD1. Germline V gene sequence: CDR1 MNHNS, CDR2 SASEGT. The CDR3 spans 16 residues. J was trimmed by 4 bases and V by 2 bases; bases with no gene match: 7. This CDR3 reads CASSEYGGQITGELFF. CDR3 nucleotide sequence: TGTGCCAGCAGTGAATATGGGGGACAGATCACCGGGGAGCTGTTTTTT.

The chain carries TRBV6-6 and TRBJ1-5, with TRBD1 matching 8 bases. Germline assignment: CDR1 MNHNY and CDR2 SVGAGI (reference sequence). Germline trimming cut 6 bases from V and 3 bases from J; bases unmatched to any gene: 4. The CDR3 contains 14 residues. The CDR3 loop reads CASRGGQVNQPQHF. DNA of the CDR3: TGTGCCAGCAGGGGGGGACAGGTCAATCAGCCCCAGCATTTT.

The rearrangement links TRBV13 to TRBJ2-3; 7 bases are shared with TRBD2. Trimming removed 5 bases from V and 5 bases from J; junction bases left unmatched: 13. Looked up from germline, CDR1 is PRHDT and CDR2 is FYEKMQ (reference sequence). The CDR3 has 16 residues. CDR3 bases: TGTGCCAGCAGCGAAGCGGGAAGTGGATGGATAGATACGCAGTATTTT. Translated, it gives CASSEAGSGWIDTQYF.

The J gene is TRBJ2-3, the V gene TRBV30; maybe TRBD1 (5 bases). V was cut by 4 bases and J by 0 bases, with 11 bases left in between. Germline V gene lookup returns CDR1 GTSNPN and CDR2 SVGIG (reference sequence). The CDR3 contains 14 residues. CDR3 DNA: TGTGCCTGGACATTGGGGCTTAGCACAGATACGCAGTATTTT. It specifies CAWTLGLSTDTQYF. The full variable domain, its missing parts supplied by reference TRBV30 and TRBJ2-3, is SQTIHQWPATLVQPVGSPLSLECTVEGTSNPNLYWYRQAAGRGLQLLFYSVGIGQISSEVPQNLSASRPQDRQFILSSKKLLLSDSGFYLCAWTLGLSTDTQYFGPGTRLTVL.

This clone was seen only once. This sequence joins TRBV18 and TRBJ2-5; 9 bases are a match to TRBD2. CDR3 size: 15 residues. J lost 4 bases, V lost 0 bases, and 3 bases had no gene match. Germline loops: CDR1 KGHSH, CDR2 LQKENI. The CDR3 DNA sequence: TGTGCCAGCTCACCACCCGGACTAGCGTTAGAGACCCAGTACTTC. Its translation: CASSPPGLALETQYF. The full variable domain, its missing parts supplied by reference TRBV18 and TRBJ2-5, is NAGVMQNPRHLVRRRGQEARLRCSPMKGHSHVYWYRQLPEEGLKFMVYLQKENIIDESGMPKERFSAEFPKEGPSILRIQQVVRGDSAAYFCASSPPGLALETQYFGPGTRLLVL.